The 26 T cell receptor beta chains in this list originate from one sample, sequenced in a study of blood T cell repertoires in COVID-19. TCRdb's table, derived via immunoSEQ multiplex PCR, lists solely in-frame clones and lacks some. The table includes more than 100,000 clones, roughly 87% detected once. Sequenced sample: peripheral blood. These receptors all stem from an older man with acute or convalescent COVID-19.

This chain uses TRBV7-9 with TRBJ1-5; no reliable D call. The CDR3 contains 15 residues. The V end lost 4 bases, the J end lost 4 bases, and 14 bases lay between the germline ends. The germline CDR1 and CDR2 sequences are SEHNR and FQNEAQ (reference sequence). The CDR3 region is CASSSPGDLNQPQHF. In nucleotides, the CDR3 is TGTGCCAGCAGCTCGCCGGGAGACTTAAATCAGCCCCAGCATTTT. Looking up the rest from reference TRBV7-9 and TRBJ1-5 gives the full variable domain: DTGVSQNPRHKITKRGQNVTFRCDPISEHNRLYWYRQTLGQGPEFLTYFQNEAQLEKSRLLSDRFSAERPKGSFSTLEIQRTEQGDSAMYLCASSSPGDLNQPQHFGDGTRLSIL.

In this sample, this clone turned up a few times. The chain is built from TRBV9 and TRBJ1-6, with 9 nucleotides matching TRBD1. Germline V lookup: CDR1 SGDLS, CDR2 YYNGEE. Trimming cost V 3 bases and J 10 bases; bases outside gene matches: 8. The length of the CDR3 is 15 residues. The CDR3 is CASSGSGTGRSPLHF. The CDR3 DNA reads TGTGCCAGCAGCGGCTCCGGGACAGGGAGATCACCCCTCCACTTT.

V and J are TRBV11-2 and TRBJ1-1; 7 bases line up with TRBD1. The CDR3 totals 14 residues. In germline, CDR1 is SGHAT, CDR2 FQNNGV. V was pared by 6 bases and J by 0 bases, with 4 bases of the junction left unmatched. The CDR3: CASSGTDMNTEAFF. The CDR3, as DNA: TGTGCCAGCAGTGGGACAGATATGAACACTGAAGCTTTCTTT. Full variable domain (remainder filled in from reference TRBV11-2 and TRBJ1-1): EAGVAQSPRYKIIEKRQSVAFWCNPISGHATLYWYQQILGQGPKLLIQFQNNGVVDDSQLPKDRFSAERLKGVDSTLKIQPAKLEDSAVYLCASSGTDMNTEAFFGQGTRLTVV.

The rearrangement uses TRBV27 and TRBJ1-4; D remains unclear. V was cut by 1 base and J by 6 bases, with 9 bases left in between. Germline values: CDR1 MNHEY, CDR2 SMNVEV (reference sequence). There are 14 residues in the CDR3. Here the CDR3 reads CASSLYLGDEKLFF. In nucleotides, the CDR3 is TGTGCCAGCAGTTTATACCTTGGAGATGAAAAACTGTTTTTT.

The rearrangement uses TRBV7-9 and TRBJ1-4; D may be TRBD1 (5 bases). This CDR3 has 16 residues. CDR1 is SEHNR, CDR2 FQNEAQ, per germline (reference sequence). V shed 3 bases and J shed 0 bases, with 11 bases lying between them. The CDR3: CASSFGGRPTNEKLFF. CDR3 sequence (DNA): TGTGCCAGCAGCTTCGGGGGAAGGCCAACTAATGAAAAACTGTTTTTT.

V and J are TRBV19 and TRBJ1-3; no clear D gene. The V and J ends lost 5 bases and 2 bases respectively, with 13 bases between them. The CDR3 runs 15 residues. Germline V gene data show CDR1 as LNHDA and CDR2 as SQIVND (reference sequence). The CDR3 sequence is CASSPVTPPGNTIYF. The CDR3 region has the DNA TGTGCCAGTAGTCCGGTGACACCGCCTGGAAACACCATATATTTT.

The V gene is TRBV3-1 (or the pseudogene TRBV3-2), the J gene TRBJ1-1, with D possibly TRBD1 on 5 matching bases. V was trimmed by 8 bases and J by 1 base, leaving 14 bases between them. Germline loops: CDR1 LGHDT, CDR2 YNNKEL (reference sequence). The CDR3 runs to 14 residues. In DNA, the CDR3 is TGTGCCAGCCGCCGGGGGGGGGAGAACACTGAAGCTTTCTTT. It is translated as CASRRGGENTEAFF.

This clone was counted only a few times. CDR3 loop: CASSLGDRVEAFF. Here the CDR3 DNA reads TGTGCCAGCAGCTTAGGGGACAGGGTTGAAGCTTTCTTT. The chain combines TRBV7-2 with TRBJ1-1, with TRBD1 identical over 9 bases. This CDR3 has 13 residues. Germline CDR1 is SGHTA and CDR2 is FQGNSA. Trimming removed 1 base from V and 7 bases from J; junction bases left unmatched: 1.

The gene calls are TRBV6-6 and TRBJ2-1, with a tentative D call TRBD2 (6 bases). CDR1 MNHNY and CDR2 SVGAGI come from the germline V gene (reference sequence). The CDR3 covers 13 residues. V dropped 2 bases and J dropped 7 bases, with 9 bases sitting between them. CDR3: CASSYGGANEQFF. CDR3 bases: TGTGCCAGCAGTTACGGAGGGGCGAATGAGCAGTTCTTC.

The rearrangement joins TRBV11-2 to TRBJ1-1; 7 nucleotides line up with TRBD1. Germline assignment: CDR1 SGHAT and CDR2 FQNNGV. This CDR3 region has 14 residues. Unmatched junction bases numbered 7, after V lost 5 bases and J lost 4 bases. The CDR3 DNA sequence: TGTGCCAGCAGCCTAGGACAGGCGGTCACTGAAGCTTTCTTT. Its protein is CASSLGQAVTEAFF.

This clone was detected only once. V is TRBV6-5 and J is TRBJ1-2; maybe TRBD1 (5 bases). The germline V gene has CDR1 MNHEY and CDR2 SVGAGI. The CDR3 length is 15 residues. V was shortened by 5 bases and J by 1 base, with 14 bases between the two germline ends. The DNA of the CDR3 is TGTGCCAGCAGTCTCCAGGGTCCCAATAACTATGGCTACACCTTC. It encodes CASSLQGPNNYGYTF.

In this sample, this clone turned up once. The genes are TRBV29-1 and TRBJ1-1; 7 nucleotides line up with TRBD1. V trimming: 6 bases; J trimming: 3 bases; junction bases outside the gene matches: 4. The V gene's germline CDR1 is SQVTM and CDR2 ANQGSEA. This CDR3 is built from 12 residues. CDR3 amino acids: CSVDGTDTEAFF. CDR3 sequence (DNA): TGCAGCGTGGATGGGACAGACACTGAAGCTTTCTTT.

By sample share, this clone is medium-sized. The chain joins TRBV28 to TRBJ2-3; a weak D match, TRBD2 (6 bases). V was trimmed by 4 bases and J by 2 bases, leaving 10 bases between them. The CDR3 loop spans 14 amino acids. Germline CDR1 and CDR2: MDHEN and SYDVKM. CDR3 sequence (DNA): TGTGCCAGCAGTTCGCGACTAGACACAGATACGCAGTATTTT. Its translation is CASSSRLDTDTQYF.

The CDR3 DNA sequence: TGTGCCAGTAGTGCGGTGGACAATCAGCCCCAGCATTTT. It is translated as CASSAVDNQPQHF. V is TRBV19 and J is TRBJ1-5; D is unclear. V dropped 5 bases and J dropped 3 bases, with 8 bases sitting between them. Germline assignment: CDR1 LNHDA and CDR2 SQIVND (reference sequence). The CDR3 runs to 13 residues.

This clone turned up a few times. This chain uses TRBV30 with TRBJ1-1; 9 nucleotides align to TRBD1. The germline CDR1 and CDR2 sequences are GTSNPN and SVGIG (reference sequence). CDR3 length: 13 residues. With 3 bases clipped from V and 10 bases from J, the junction kept 9 bases outside the gene matches. The CDR3 is CAWRPGQGTGAFF. CDR3 DNA: TGTGCCTGGAGACCAGGACAGGGGACGGGAGCTTTCTTT. Combining the CDR3 with reference TRBV30 and TRBJ1-1 gives the whole variable domain SQTIHQWPATLVQPVGSPLSLECTVEGTSNPNLYWYRQAAGRGLQLLFYSVGIGQISSEVPQNLSASRPQDRQFILSSKKLLLSDSGFYLCAWRPGQGTGAFFGQGTRLTVV.

The chain uses TRBV5-1 and TRBJ1-6; perhaps TRBD1 as D (5 bases). Trimming took off 0 bases at V and 4 bases at J, with 11 bases between the two ends. The germline CDR1 and CDR2 sequences are SGHRS and YFSETQ. The CDR3 loop spans 16 amino acids. The CDR3 reads CASSLVQGAYNSPLHF. The CDR3 nucleotides are TGCGCCAGCAGCTTGGTTCAGGGCGCATATAATTCACCCCTCCACTTT.

The chain combines TRBV27 with TRBJ1-6; perhaps TRBD1 as D (6 bases). CDR3 length: 15 amino acids. From germline, CDR1 is MNHEY and CDR2 SMNVEV (reference sequence). V was pared by 8 bases and J by 6 bases, with 17 bases between. The CDR3 spells CASRQERGGNSPLHF. As DNA, the CDR3 is TGTGCCAGCCGGCAAGAGAGGGGGGGTAATTCACCCCTCCACTTT.

The chain uses TRBV19 and TRBJ1-5; TRBD1 matches 11 bases. The V segment lost 6 bases and the J segment 2 bases; nucleotides outside the gene matches: 12. Germline-derived CDR1 and CDR2 are LNHDA and SQIVND (reference sequence). CDR3 length: 18 amino acids. Written as DNA, the CDR3 is TGTGCCAGTAGAGTGTATGGACAGGGGGCTTCTGGCAATCAGCCCCAGCATTTT. Encoded protein: CASRVYGQGASGNQPQHF. Together with reference TRBV19 and TRBJ1-5, the CDR3 gives the full variable domain: DGGITQSPKYLFRKEGQNVTLSCEQNLNHDAMYWYRQDPGQGLRLIYYSQIVNDFQKGDIAEGYSVSREKKESFPLTVTSAQKNPTAFYLCASRVYGQGASGNQPQHFGDGTRLSIL.

The chain couples TRBV6-1 to TRBJ1-5; 7 bases align to TRBD1. CDR1 is MNHNS and CDR2 is SASEGT in the germline V gene. V lost 3 bases, J lost 8 bases, and 13 bases stayed unmatched. The length of the CDR3 is 16 residues. CDR3: CASSEPSTGINEPQHF. CDR3 coding DNA: TGTGCCAGCAGTGAGCCGTCGACAGGGATTAATGAGCCCCAGCATTTT.

The rearrangement joins TRBV27 to TRBJ2-5; 7 bases are a match to TRBD1. Germline V gene sequence: CDR1 MNHEY, CDR2 SMNVEV (reference sequence). J lost 2 bases, V lost 10 bases, and 7 bases had no gene match. This CDR3 region has 13 residues. The DNA of the CDR3 is TGTGCCAACCATGACAGGGTTCAAGAGACCCAGTACTTC. Translated: CANHDRVQETQYF.

This rearrangement joins TRBV7-6 to TRBJ1-5; no reliable D call. Trimming removed 5 bases from V and 5 bases from J, with 16 bases in between. Germline assignment: CDR1 SGHVS and CDR2 FNYEAQ. This CDR3 region has 15 residues. The chain's CDR3 is CASSERGWRDQPQHF. As DNA, the CDR3 is TGTGCCAGCAGCGAAAGAGGGTGGAGAGATCAGCCCCAGCATTTT.

This clone showed up just once. V gene TRBV5-1 combines with J gene TRBJ1-2; TRBD1 matches 11 bases. The CDR3 covers 14 residues. V lost 3 bases, J lost 8 bases, and 6 bases stayed unmatched. The germline V gene encodes CDR1 SGHRS and CDR2 YFSETQ. The CDR3 DNA reads TGCGCCAGCAGCTACGGACAGGGGGCGTTGGGCTACACCTTC. Residues: CASSYGQGALGYTF.

The DNA for the CDR3 is TGCGCCAGCAGCCAAGTTCCTGGCCCTGAAGCTTTCTTT. It specifies CASSQVPGPEAFF. The chain has TRBV4-1 and TRBJ1-1; D is unresolved. Germline loops: CDR1 MGHRA, CDR2 YSYEKL. This CDR3 spans 13 amino acids. Trimming cost V 1 base and J 6 bases, with 9 bases left between them.

The chain combines TRBV28 with TRBJ1-2; D possibly corresponds to TRBD1 (5 bases). The CDR3 loop spans 14 amino acids. Trimming left V 9 bases short and J 3 bases short, with 17 bases between. Germline V gene data show CDR1 as MDHEN and CDR2 as SYDVKM. This CDR3 reads CASVTGPGHYGYTF. CDR3 coding DNA: TGTGCCAGTGTCACAGGCCCAGGGCACTATGGCTACACCTTC.

The rearrangement joins TRBV19 to TRBJ2-3; the match to TRBD2 covers 15 bases. The trim removed 6 bases at V and 6 bases at J, leaving 7 bases unmatched. The germline V gene encodes CDR1 LNHDA and CDR2 SQIVND (reference sequence). The CDR3 length is 16 residues. CDR3 coding DNA: TGTGCCAGTAGAGGGACTAGCGGGAGGACGACCGATACGCAGTATTTT. Its protein product is CASRGTSGRTTDTQYF. Variable domain in full (rest from reference TRBV19 and TRBJ2-3): DGGITQSPKYLFRKEGQNVTLSCEQNLNHDAMYWYRQDPGQGLRLIYYSQIVNDFQKGDIAEGYSVSREKKESFPLTVTSAQKNPTAFYLCASRGTSGRTTDTQYFGPGTRLTVL.

The rearrangement uses TRBV4-1 and TRBJ2-7; no definite D call. V lost 0 bases and J lost 0, with 18 bases in between. The V gene's germline CDR1 is MGHRA and CDR2 YSYEKL. CDR3 size: 18 residues. The CDR3 protein is CASSQENLLTSNSYEQYF. The CDR3, as DNA: TGCGCCAGCAGCCAAGAAAACCTTCTCACATCCAACTCCTACGAGCAGTACTTC.